These 20 T cell receptor beta chains were sequenced from one sample in a study of T cells after yellow fever vaccination. TCRdb re-derived calls from the 5' RACE reads in MiXCR, one entry per CDR3 protein. The sample holds some 500,000 distinct CDR3 sequences, roughly 14% seen once. The input for sequencing was PBMCs, taken on the day of the yellow fever booster vaccination. These receptors were taken from a man aged 25 to 40 who received the YFV17D yellow fever vaccine.

DNA for the CDR3: TGCAGTGCTAGACTGGTCCCTAGCGGACGCTCCTACGAGCAGTACTTC. Its translation: CSARLVPSGRSYEQYF. V and J are TRBV20-1 and TRBJ2-7; 7 bases align to TRBD2. Germline CDR1 and CDR2: DFQATT and SNEGSKA (reference sequence). The ends lost 2 bases at V and 0 bases at J; junction bases unmatched: 10. There are 16 residues in the CDR3.

This clonotype occurred a few times. A junction end diverges from the germline sequence, so it may reflect a read error. The rearrangement uses TRBV4-2 and TRBJ2-1; D is possibly TRBD1 or TRBD2 (5 bases each). The CDR3 extends over 13 amino acids. CDR1 LGHNA and CDR2 YNFKEQ come from the germline V gene. The CDR3 DNA is TGTGCCAGCAGCCAAGATGATTGGAAAGGGACGATCTTC. It encodes CASSQDDWKGTIF.

V usage is TRBV15 and J usage is TRBJ2-7; D is uncertain. Germline lookup yields CDR1 LNHNV and CDR2 YYDKDF (reference sequence). V was shortened by 3 bases and J by 1 base, with 10 bases between the two germline ends. The CDR3 contains 14 residues. The CDR3 DNA follows: TGTGCCACCAGCAGTCGCGGTTCATCCTACGAGCAGTACTTC. Translated, it gives CATSSRGSSYEQYF.

J is TRBJ2-2 and V is TRBV30; TRBD2 aligns across 12 bases. This CDR3 contains 14 residues. V trimming: 5 bases; J trimming: 6 bases; junction bases outside the gene matches: 4. Germline loops: CDR1 GTSNPN, CDR2 SVGIG (reference sequence). The CDR3 bases are TGTGCCTGGGCGACTAGCGGGAGCGCCGGGGAGCTGTTTTTT. It specifies CAWATSGSAGELFF.

With regard to this clonotype: One end of the junction varies from germline; a read error may be responsible. The V and J genes are TRBV7-9 and TRBJ2-7, with D perhaps TRBD1 or TRBD2 (6 bases each). Germline lookup yields CDR1 SEHNR and CDR2 FQNEAQ (reference sequence). The CDR3 covers 14 residues. The CDR3 spells CASSLADSSYEQYF. CDR3 coding DNA: TGTGCCAGCAGTTTAGCGGACAGCTCCTACGAGCAGTACTTC.

This clonotype has just a few counts. The chain employs TRBV10-2 and TRBJ2-5, with 9 bases lining up with TRBD2. J lost 5 bases, V lost 6 bases, and 10 bases had no gene match. CDR1 is WSHSY and CDR2 is SAAADI in the germline V gene. The CDR3 runs to 15 residues. The CDR3 sequence is CASSPPSSGIETQYF. Here the CDR3 DNA reads TGCGCCAGCAGCCCCCCCTCTAGCGGGATTGAGACCCAGTACTTC.

The CDR3 is CASSPRTGRLDEQFF. As DNA, the CDR3 is TGTGCCAGCAGTCCGAGGACAGGACGGCTAGATGAGCAGTTCTTC. The genes are TRBV12-3 or TRBV12-4 and TRBJ2-1; TRBD1 aligns across 7 bases. J gave up 8 bases and V 5 bases, and 12 bases lay outside the gene matches. CDR3 size: 15 residues.

This clonotype was observed a handful of times. This chain links TRBV24-1 with TRBJ2-3, with TRBD2 matching 10 bases. This CDR3 has 15 amino acids. CDR1 KGHDR and CDR2 SFDVKD come from the germline V gene. Germline trimming cut 4 bases from V and 5 bases from J; bases unmatched to any gene: 5. CDR3 amino acids: CATSDSGRAGDTQYF. CDR3 nucleotides: TGTGCCACCAGTGACAGCGGGAGGGCTGGAGATACGCAGTATTTT.

The rearrangement links TRBV7-8 to TRBJ2-3; perhaps D is TRBD1 or TRBD2 (7 bases each). Deletions cut 8 bases from V and 2 bases from J, with 26 bases between. Per the germline V gene, CDR1 is SGHVS and CDR2 is FQNEAQ. The CDR3 length is 18 residues. DNA of the CDR3: TGTGCCAGCTCCCTACTCAGGGGGGAGGGAGGCCCCACAGATACGCAGTATTTT. This codes for CASSLLRGEGGPTDTQYF. Complete variable domain (other parts from reference TRBV7-8 and TRBJ2-3): GAGVSQSPRYKVAKRGQDVALRCDPISGHVSLFWYQQALGQGPEFLTYFQNEAQLDKSGLPSDRFFAERPEGSVSTLKIQRTQQEDSAVYLCASSLLRGEGGPTDTQYFGPGTRLTVL.

The V and J genes are TRBV5-1 and TRBJ2-1; 9 nucleotides match TRBD1. After removal of 2 bases from V and 6 bases from J, the junction contained 6 bases not matched to a gene. Germline V lookup: CDR1 SGHRS, CDR2 YFSETQ. The CDR3 has 15 amino acids. The CDR3 DNA reads TGCGCCAGCAGCTTTCCGACAGGGGGAATCAATGAGCAGTTCTTC. This sequence encodes CASSFPTGGINEQFF.

The J gene is TRBJ2-3, the V gene TRBV4-3; D is possibly TRBD1 or TRBD2 (5 bases each). CDR3 size: 16 residues. V was pared by 3 bases and J by 4 bases, with 17 bases between. Per germline, CDR1 LGHNA and CDR2 YSLEER. This CDR3 is CASSHETGTGPDTQYF. In DNA, the CDR3 is TGCGCCAGCAGCCATGAAACCGGGACCGGTCCAGATACGCAGTATTTT.

This sequence joins TRBV4-3 and TRBJ2-2, with D perhaps TRBD2 (6 bases). The V gene's germline CDR1 is LGHNA and CDR2 YSLEER. The CDR3 runs to 16 residues. V was pared by 4 bases and J by 6 bases, with 18 bases between. CDR3 DNA sequence: TGCGCCAGCAGCCCCCTCGTCGGGAGTCGGCCCGGGGAGCTGTTTTTT. It yields the protein CASSPLVGSRPGELFF.

This clonotype was recorded a few times. The chain is built from TRBV5-1 and TRBJ2-1; 8 nucleotides agree with TRBD1. Germline CDR1 is SGHRS and CDR2 is YFSETQ. Germline trimming cut 4 bases from V and 0 bases from J; bases unmatched to any gene: 6. CDR3 length equals 16 residues. This chain's CDR3 is CASSRGTGSSYNEQFF. The CDR3 nucleotides are TGCGCCAGCAGCCGTGGGACAGGTAGCTCCTACAATGAGCAGTTCTTC.

This clonotype was seen a few times. The chain uses TRBV20-1 and TRBJ2-4; 11 bases line up with TRBD2. Trimming removed 6 bases from V and 3 bases from J; junction bases left unmatched: 4. Germline CDR1 and CDR2: DFQATT and SNEGSKA (reference sequence). The CDR3 contains 14 residues. The CDR3 sequence: CSARLAGNKNIQYF. DNA of the CDR3: TGCAGTGCCAGACTAGCGGGAAACAAAAACATTCAGTACTTC.

This clonotype was seen a handful of times. The rearrangement joins TRBV6-5 to TRBJ2-1; 8 bases fit TRBD2. V dropped 2 bases and J dropped 8; count of bases not matched to a gene: 11. This CDR3 is 16 amino acids long. Germline loops: CDR1 MNHEY, CDR2 SVGAGI. DNA for the CDR3: TGTGCCAGCAGTTACAGCGGGGGCAATGGCCTTGATGAGCAGTTCTTC. It encodes CASSYSGGNGLDEQFF.

The V and J genes are TRBV30 and TRBJ2-7; maybe TRBD1 (5 bases). Germline CDR1 and CDR2: GTSNPN and SVGIG (reference sequence). V was shortened by 4 bases and J by 6 bases, with 10 bases between the two germline ends. CDR3 length: 11 residues. The CDR3 region is CAWTGMSEQYF. CDR3 DNA: TGTGCCTGGACAGGGATGAGCGAGCAGTACTTC.

This clonotype showed up many times. The rearrangement uses TRBV5-1 and TRBJ2-1; 11 nucleotides align to TRBD1. V dropped 6 bases and J dropped 4; count of bases not matched to a gene: 6. Germline CDR1 SGHRS, CDR2 YFSETQ. The CDR3 runs to 15 residues. The DNA for the CDR3 is TGCGCCAGCATCCGGGACAGGGGGGAATACAATGAGCAGTTCTTC. It is translated as CASIRDRGEYNEQFF. The full variable domain, with the rest looked up from reference TRBV5-1 and TRBJ2-1, is KAGVTQTPRYLIKTRGQQVTLSCSPISGHRSVSWYQQTPGQGLQFLFEYFSETQRNKGNFPGRFSGRQFSNSRSEMNVSTLELGDSALYLCASIRDRGEYNEQFFGPGTRLTVL.

This clonotype was found many times. The V call is TRBV20-1, the J call TRBJ2-5; 8 bases map to TRBD2. This CDR3 is built from 13 residues. The germline CDR1 and CDR2 sequences are DFQATT and SNEGSKA (reference sequence). V was clipped by 4 bases and J by 7 bases; unmatched bases: 8. CDR3 protein: CSATNLRGGTQYF. The DNA of the CDR3 is TGCAGTGCTACCAACCTCCGGGGGGGGACCCAGTACTTC.

The chain is built from TRBV7-2 and TRBJ2-3; either TRBD1 or TRBD2 may fit D (6 bases each). V dropped 0 bases and J dropped 2 bases, with 18 bases sitting between them. The CDR3 sequence is 18 residues long. The germline V gene encodes CDR1 SGHTA and CDR2 FQGNSA. The CDR3 DNA sequence: TGTGCCAGCAGCTTAGCGAAGGGGCGGGACATATACACAGATACGCAGTATTTT. Encoded protein: CASSLAKGRDIYTDTQYF.

The genes are TRBV20-1 and TRBJ1-2; no definite D call. Germline CDR1 and CDR2: DFQATT and SNEGSKA (reference sequence). The CDR3 totals 11 residues. The CDR3 protein is CSLEKDRGYTF. CDR3 bases: TGCAGCCTAGAAAAAGATAGAGGCTACACCTTC.